The sequence of this T cell receptor beta chain was determined in a study of T cell responses to AZD1222 COVID-19 vaccine (dated by TCRdb to the early 2020s). At the level of the whole study: TCR sequencing covered fewer than 250 trial participants: 207 given two doses of AZD1222 and around 25 given two doses of MenACWY control vaccine. Trial participants were enrolled by age into 18-55, 56-69 and 70-plus year subgroups, with about 150, 28 and 57 TCR-sequenced participants respectively.

The time point label, as the study defines it: about 28 days (+/-7) after the second vaccine dose. This specimen's treatment or condition label, interpreted: meningococcal conjugate vaccine given as trial control. Samples from vaccinated people were obtained from the UK trials COV001 and COV002, which included a single-blind randomized controlled phase 2/3 trial of AZD1222 (ChAdOx1 nCoV-19) in healthy adults. For TCRbeta chain sequencing, PBMC samples were collected from trial participants at day 0 and at day 28 after the second dose. The CDR3 regions of human TCRbeta chains were subjected to immunosequencing. The original methods were these. Repertoire TCRs were matched against a reference library of SARS-CoV-2-specific TCRs generated with the MIRA antigen-specificity platform. Breadth was defined as the fraction of unique TCRs that were SARS-CoV-2-associated, and depth was defined as the fraction of total T cells that were SARS-CoV-2-associated. Each spike-specific TCR was assigned to its reactive spike region and to a CD4 or CD8 class using the MIRA data. Log10-transformed breadth and depth values were compared by one-way ANOVA with Sidak's multiple comparisons tests. TCRdb provides this immuneACCESS table in a form limited to in-frame rearrangements. Some clones are lacking; in checked studies, under half of them reflect an unresolved V gene, and why the rest are absent is not known. V and J calls and clone size come straight from that table; D and trimming were deduced from the DNA. The sample contains about 120,000 clones, more than 80% of them found a single time. Of the sample, 4% to 5% is held by the ten largest clones.

As for this clone: There is no known antigen for this receptor. Base quality data are lacking; no much larger clone is found one base away.

The investigation overall reported the following: Participants were mostly white British and included more females than males, and it was suggested by the authors that clonal diversity may have been underestimated. Conclusions about previously exposed vaccinees are limited because only six or seven AZD1222 recipients were SARS-CoV-2 seropositive at baseline. Because no samples from the day 14 peak response were available, repertoires could be characterized only after the peak T cell response. In the small 56-69-year group, the increase in depth fell short of significance, most likely because of low power. After two AZD1222 doses, both the breadth and the depth of spike-specific TCRs were significantly higher than at day 0 and than in MenACWY recipients. Nearly half of unique spike-specific TCRs reportedly recognized epitopes outside regions mutated in the B.1.351 and B.1.1.7 variants. Vaccine-associated CD4 TCRs spanned the whole spike protein, with dominant responses in regions 160-218 and 743-854.

Unmatched junction bases come to 13, with V trimmed by 6 bases and J by 3 bases. Including the terminal cysteine and phenylalanine, the CDR3 comprises 17 residues. Only the CDR3 part of the read is kept: 51 bases, read in frame from the first base. The germline V gene supplies CDR1 SNHLY and CDR2 FYNNEI. The receptor chain draws on TRBV2 and TRBJ2-2; TRBD1 matches 7 bases in the middle. This TCR was recovered from an adult who received the MenACWY meningococcal vaccine as a control. Specimen: peripheral blood, collected 28 days after the second dose of the MenACWY control vaccine. The DNA reads TGTGCCAGCAGGGATGACCTCAGGGGGAGCGACACCGGGGAGCTGTTTTTT. It translates to CASRDDLRGSDTGELFF. Beyond the CDR3, the reference TRBV2 and TRBJ2-2 genes provide the residues; the full variable domain reads: EPEVTQTPSHQVTQMGQEVILRCVPISNHLYFYWYRQILGQKVEFLVSFYNNEISEKSEIFDDQFSVERPDGSNFTLKIRSTKLEDSAMYFCASRDDLRGSDTGELFFGEGSRLTVL.